This note documents a single T cell receptor beta chain sequence. This clonotype has just a few counts. Its antigen remains unidentified. Base quality data are lacking; no much larger clone is found one base away. Libraries were built with RACE. Instrument used: NextSeq 500. During library preparation, unique molecular identifiers were attached to individual cDNA molecules so that TCRs could be counted in a quantitative, reproducible way. Each blood RNA sample was used to sequence both TCR alpha and TCR beta chains. The study's own analysis went as follows. Samples had a median of roughly 98,000 TCRs, with a range from about 23,224 to 750,000. The Decombinator software suite was used to annotate the V, J and CDR3 of the TCR reads. To make PS versus PT1 abundance plots, every sample was subsampled to the same number of TCRs (28,000). TCRs were defined as expanded if absent before sensitization and observed at least eight times at the 2-week time point. TCRdb reprocessing: public reads trimmed at Q25 with fastp, clones called with MiXCR, in-frame beta chains kept. Rows with one shared CDR3 protein collapse into an entry with the most common genes and DNA. The V and J calls here are based on TCRdb, not the publication. For this sample there are nearly 350,000 distinct CDR3 sequences; around 7% appear just once. The ten biggest clones cover approximately 8% of the sample.

V has 2 bases trimmed and J has 3 bases trimmed; junction bases matching no gene number 2. The germline V gene specifies MNHEY as CDR1 and SVGAGI as CDR2. Counted from cysteine to phenylalanine, this CDR3 has 14 amino acids. The sequence is cut down to CDR3 DNA, 42 bases in frame from base 1. The data are from a study of human T cells and chemical hapten exposure listed by TCRdb under 2021. Looking at the study overall: For sensitization, 2% DPC in acetone was applied to a roughly 2 cm by roughly 2 cm area of upper inner arm skin. Weekly therapeutic DPC doses were additionally applied to the scalp of patients throughout the roughly 23-week study period. Patch testing was performed on the upper back with Finn chambers containing 0.01% DPC, and the patch tests were scored after 6 days according to International Contact Dermatitis Research Group standards. Most of the patients in the cohort were female, and the cohort covered alopecia areata with under or over 50% scalp involvement, alopecia totalis and alopecia universalis. The libraries were sequenced as a pool, and the TCR yield per sample differed mostly because of small variations in library volumes within the pool. The study tracked peripheral blood TCR repertoire changes in vivo during primary and secondary sensitization to the hapten diphenylcyclopropenone (DPC) in alopecia patients. Blood was sampled from patients pre-sensitization (week 0) and at 2, 6 and about 24 weeks after DPC sensitization. Blood for TCR sequencing was provided by twenty-nine alopecia patients at one to four time points (pre-sensitization, 2, 6 and 24 weeks).

The time point label on this specimen signifies: patch test 1, 2 weeks after DPC sensitization. In the paper's terms, the treatment or condition label means: therapeutic diphenylcyclopropenone sensitization with weekly scalp DPC. At each patch-test visit, blood was drawn before the patch test was applied. Eligible patients were aged 18 to 70, diagnosed with alopecia, deemed suitable for DPC therapy, and excluded if pregnant. Total RNA was extracted from unfractionated whole blood that had been collected in Tempus Blood RNA tubes. What the study reported, not specific to this receptor: After repeated subsampling, the strength of the expansion versus patch-test correlation and the threshold at which it became significant changed. Expanded TCRs formed significantly more large CDR3 similarity clusters than pre-sensitization or healthy control sets, consistent with antigen-driven responses. DPC sensitization did not change how many TCRs were above 1 in 1000 frequency, and no evidence was found of alterations in global repertoire structure. All patients had alopecia, a presumed autoimmune disease, so their immune response might differ from that of healthy individuals. Patch test score was positively correlated with the number of PT1 expanded TCRs, with significance at thresholds 8, 16 and 32 but not at 4.

The source of this sequence is a woman younger than 35 with alopecia areata. Some clones in this sample may be carry-over from other donors' samples. Source: whole blood, taken in connection with sensitization to the hapten diphenylcyclopropenone (DPC). The rearrangement combines TRBV6-5 with TRBJ2-7, and 9 junction bases match TRBD1. In nucleotides, the sequence is TGTGCCAGCAGTTACGGGGGACAGGGCTACGAGCAGTACTTC. Translated, it reads CASSYGGQGYEQYF.